Below, 6 T cell receptor beta chains from the same sample are listed, as sequenced in a study of blood T cell repertoires in COVID-19. The protocol was immunoSEQ multiplex PCR, while the TCRdb copy is restricted to in-frame clones and leaves out a portion. Found here are about 170,000 clones, around 90% of them singletons; the top ten hold about 2.6%. Material for sequencing was peripheral blood. These receptors were taken from a woman of 80 years or more with COVID-19, enrolled during active disease.

This rearrangement joins TRBV6-5 to TRBJ2-1, with 8 bases aligning to TRBD2. The CDR3 is made up of 14 amino acids. Unmatched junction bases numbered 3, after V lost 4 bases and J lost 4 bases. Germline CDR1 is MNHEY and CDR2 is SVGAGI. CDR3 nucleotide sequence: TGTGCCAGCAGTTTGGGACTAGAGTACAATGAGCAGTTCTTC. Its protein product is CASSLGLEYNEQFF.

A remark on this clone: The identical CDR3 is also encoded by other nucleotide sequences in the sample. The chain combines TRBV6-5 with TRBJ1-5; no clear D. CDR3 length: 15 residues. Germline CDR1 and CDR2: MNHEY and SVGAGI. Trimming pared 0 bases from V and 0 bases from J, leaving 6 bases between. The CDR3 here is CASSYSGDSNQPQHF. DNA for the CDR3: TGTGCCAGCAGTTACTCCGGGGATAGCAATCAGCCCCAGCATTTT.

This sequence joins TRBV20-1 and TRBJ2-1; 11 positions agree with TRBD2. Trimming at V came to 3 bases and at J to 3 bases, leaving 7 bases not matched to a gene. This CDR3 region has 16 residues. The germline gives CDR1 DFQATT, CDR2 SNEGSKA (reference sequence). The CDR3, as DNA: TGCAGTGCTAGTGACCCACTAGCGGGAGACTACAATGAGCAGTTCTTC. It codes for CSASDPLAGDYNEQFF.

The chain has TRBV2 and TRBJ2-7; 8 nucleotides match TRBD2. V shed 6 bases, J shed 0 bases, and the junction held 19 bases outside the gene matches. There are 19 residues in the CDR3. Germline CDR1 SNHLY, CDR2 FYNNEI. The CDR3 is CASRDYTGAGGKSSYEQYF. CDR3 in DNA: TGTGCCAGCAGGGATTATACCGGGGCGGGAGGAAAGAGCTCCTACGAGCAGTACTTC.

The chain links TRBV28 to TRBJ1-4; no definite D call. The V end lost 3 bases, the J end lost 8 bases, and 13 bases lay between the germline ends. The CDR3 totals 14 residues. The germline V gene encodes CDR1 MDHEN and CDR2 SYDVKM. Written as DNA, the CDR3 is TGTGCCAGCAGTTTCCAGCGGGGTCGAGAAAAACTGTTTTTT. Its translation is CASSFQRGREKLFF.

The V gene is TRBV5-1, the J gene TRBJ1-5; the D gene is possibly TRBD1 (6 bases). V dropped 5 bases and J dropped 0 bases, with 9 bases sitting between them. The CDR3 covers 14 residues. The germline V gene has CDR1 SGHRS and CDR2 YFSETQ. CDR3 protein: CASSEGDSNQPQHF. In DNA, the CDR3 is TGCGCCAGCAGTGAGGGGGATAGCAATCAGCCCCAGCATTTT.